These T cell receptor beta chains were read from a single sample in a study of T cells in Graves' hyperthyroidism and ophthalmopathy. TCRdb called the multiplex PCR reads again in MiXCR, with one record for every CDR3 protein. The sample contains about 290,000 distinct CDR3 sequences, about 14% of which appear only once. Sequenced: blood. These receptors came from a woman aged 25 to 39 with Graves' hyperthyroidism that later progressed to Graves' ophthalmopathy. Both conserved end residues are part of each CDR3. The D gene is left open where the match is weak. The listing skips clone size in some rows; elsewhere it reads once, few, many or a size class.

v_call: TRBV3-2
j_call: TRBJ2-3
d_call: -
clone_size: many
cdr3_nt: TGTGCCAGCAGCACCGGACTAGCGGGGCACGCAGATACGCAGTATTTT
cdr3_aa: CASSTGLAGHADTQYF

v_call: TRBV11-2
j_call: TRBJ2-3
d_call: TRBD2
clone_size: few
cdr3_nt: TGTGCCAGCAGCACTTACTCGGGACTAGCGGGAGGGATCTCACCAGATACGCAGTATTTT
cdr3_aa: CASSTYSGLAGGISPDTQYF

v_call: TRBV6-1
j_call: TRBJ1-1
d_call: -
clone_size: many
cdr3_nt: TGTGCCAGCAGCAGTTGGCAGGCGAACACTGAAGCTTTCTTT
cdr3_aa: CASSSWQANTEAFF

v_call: TRBV20-1
j_call: TRBJ2-1
d_call: -
clone_size: many
cdr3_nt: TGCAGTGCTAGAGATTTGGGCTCGGTTATTTACAATGAGCAGTTCTTC
cdr3_aa: CSARDLGSVIYNEQFF

v_call: TRBV3-1
j_call: TRBJ2-5
d_call: -
clone_size: many
cdr3_nt: TGTGCCAGCAGCCAAGGGACAGCCGGGGGAGAGACCCAGTACTTC
cdr3_aa: CASSQGTAGGETQYF

v_call: TRBV27
j_call: TRBJ2-2
d_call: TRBD2
clone_size: few
cdr3_nt: TGTGCCAGCCGAATCTTGGGACTAGCGGACACCGGGGAGCTGTTTTTT
cdr3_aa: CASRILGLADTGELFF

v_call: TRBV3-1
j_call: TRBJ2-7
d_call: -
clone_size: many
cdr3_nt: TGTGCCAGCAGCCAGGAAGGGAACGAGCAGTACTTC
cdr3_aa: CASSQEGNEQYF

v_call: TRBV14
j_call: TRBJ2-3
d_call: -
clone_size: -
cdr3_nt: TGTGCCAGCAGCCAAGGGGGGGCAGATACGCAGTATTTT
cdr3_aa: CASSQGGADTQYF

v_call: TRBV12-3/TRBV12-4
j_call: TRBJ1-5
d_call: -
clone_size: -
cdr3_nt: TGTGTCAGCAGTCCCGGTGGAGGGGACGGCAATCAGCCCCAGCATTTT
cdr3_aa: CVSSPGGGDGNQPQHF

v_call: TRBV6-1
j_call: TRBJ1-2
d_call: -
clone_size: few
cdr3_nt: TGTGCCAGCAGCCCACAAAGGGGAGATCATAACTATGGCTACACCTTC
cdr3_aa: CASSPQRGDHNYGYTF

v_call: TRBV3-1
j_call: TRBJ1-2
d_call: -
clone_size: few
cdr3_nt: TGTGCCAGCAGCCCTTCCGGGACCCCGTATGGCTACGCCTTC
cdr3_aa: CASSPSGTPYGYAF

v_call: TRBV4-1
j_call: TRBJ2-5
d_call: -
clone_size: few
cdr3_nt: TGCGCCAGCAGCCCTCAGGGTGCAGCGGGACAACACTACTTC
cdr3_aa: CASSPQGAAGQHYF

v_call: TRBV7-9
j_call: TRBJ2-5
d_call: -
clone_size: many
cdr3_nt: TGTGCCAGCCCGGCGAGCGACAGCGTGAACCAAGAGACCCAGTACTTC
cdr3_aa: CASPASDSVNQETQYF

v_call: TRBV7-2
j_call: TRBJ2-3
d_call: TRBD2
clone_size: -
cdr3_nt: TGTGCCAGCAGCTTAGGAATAGCGGGAGTAACAGATACGCAGTATTTT
cdr3_aa: CASSLGIAGVTDTQYF

v_call: TRBV28
j_call: TRBJ2-7
d_call: TRBD2
clone_size: many
cdr3_nt: TGTGCCAGCAGTAGAATTTCAGCGGGAGGAACCTACGAGCAGTACTTC
cdr3_aa: CASSRISAGGTYEQYF

v_call: TRBV14
j_call: TRBJ2-7
d_call: -
clone_size: many
cdr3_nt: TGTGCCAGCAGCCAAGTCTTGGGGGCTGTACGATACGAGCAGTACTTC
cdr3_aa: CASSQVLGAVRYEQYF

v_call: TRBV6-1
j_call: TRBJ2-7
d_call: TRBD2
clone_size: few
cdr3_nt: TGTGCCAGTCGTACAGCAGCGGGAGGTGGATACGAGCAGTACTTC
cdr3_aa: CASRTAAGGGYEQYF

v_call: TRBV6-1
j_call: TRBJ2-1
d_call: TRBD2
clone_size: few
cdr3_nt: TGTGCCAGCAGTCCCGGGACTAGCGGCTACAATGAGCGGTTCTTC
cdr3_aa: CASSPGTSGYNERFF

v_call: TRBV6-2/TRBV6-3
j_call: TRBJ2-7
d_call: TRBD2
clone_size: many
cdr3_nt: TGTGCCAGCAGCTTACTAGCGGGATCGCAGTACTTC
cdr3_aa: CASSLLAGSQYF

v_call: TRBV29-1
j_call: TRBJ2-4
d_call: -
clone_size: -
cdr3_nt: TGCAGCGTTATAGACAGTAGGGGCATTCAGTACTTC
cdr3_aa: CSVIDSRGIQYF

v_call: TRBV19
j_call: TRBJ2-3
d_call: -
clone_size: -
cdr3_nt: TGTGCCACCCACTCGTTCGGGAGAGGCCCAGATACGCAGTATTTT
cdr3_aa: CATHSFGRGPDTQYF

v_call: TRBV12-3/TRBV12-4
j_call: TRBJ1-1
d_call: -
clone_size: many
cdr3_nt: TGTGCCAGTGGTTTGGGACAATTCATGAACACTAAAGCTTTCTTT
cdr3_aa: CASGLGQFMNTKAFF

v_call: TRBV7-8
j_call: TRBJ2-1
d_call: TRBD2
clone_size: many
cdr3_nt: TGTGCCAGCAGCTTAGGAGCGGGAAAAAACAATGAGCAGTTCTTC
cdr3_aa: CASSLGAGKNNEQFF

v_call: TRBV11-2
j_call: TRBJ2-3
d_call: -
clone_size: many
cdr3_nt: TGTGCCAGCAGCCTGAGCTACCTCTTGGCAGATACGCAGTATTTT
cdr3_aa: CASSLSYLLADTQYF

v_call: TRBV20-1
j_call: TRBJ2-1
d_call: -
clone_size: -
cdr3_nt: TGCAGTGCTAGCGTGCGGCCAGAAAAGGGCAATGAGCAGTTCTTC
cdr3_aa: CSASVRPEKGNEQFF

v_call: TRBV6-2/TRBV6-3
j_call: TRBJ2-7
d_call: TRBD2
clone_size: -
cdr3_nt: TGTGCCAGCAGCCGCTCGGGACTAGCGGGAGAACAGTACTTC
cdr3_aa: CASSRSGLAGEQYF

v_call: TRBV6-9
j_call: TRBJ1-5
d_call: -
clone_size: many
cdr3_nt: TGTGCCAGCAGTTATCGGCAGAGTAGCAATCAGCCCCAGCATTTT
cdr3_aa: CASSYRQSSNQPQHF

v_call: TRBV28
j_call: TRBJ1-2
d_call: -
clone_size: many
cdr3_nt: TGTGCCAGCAGTCCGTCGTACTTGGCGAGAACTTACGGCTACACCTTC
cdr3_aa: CASSPSYLARTYGYTF

v_call: TRBV27
j_call: TRBJ1-5
d_call: TRBD1
clone_size: many
cdr3_nt: TGTGCCAGCAGTTTCGTGGGGACAGGACAGCCCCAGCATTTT
cdr3_aa: CASSFVGTGQPQHF

v_call: TRBV11-2
j_call: TRBJ2-4
d_call: TRBD2
clone_size: -
cdr3_nt: TGTGCCAGCAGCCCCCGCGGGGGGGGCGCCAAAAACATTCAGTACTTC
cdr3_aa: CASSPRGGGAKNIQYF

v_call: TRBV7-9
j_call: TRBJ2-2
d_call: -
clone_size: many
cdr3_nt: TGTGCCAGCAGCAAAAATCTGAACAGGGCGAGAAACACCGGGGAGCTGTTTTTT
cdr3_aa: CASSKNLNRARNTGELFF

v_call: TRBV12-3/TRBV12-4
j_call: TRBJ2-5
d_call: TRBD2
clone_size: -
cdr3_nt: TGTGCCAGCAGAACAGGGACTAGCGGGGGGGGCCCGGGTCTTGAGACCCAGTACTTC
cdr3_aa: CASRTGTSGGGPGLETQYF

v_call: TRBV27
j_call: TRBJ1-4
d_call: -
clone_size: many
cdr3_nt: TGTGCCAGCAGTTTACGGGGTGAAGAAAAACTGTTTTTT
cdr3_aa: CASSLRGEEKLFF

v_call: TRBV5-6
j_call: TRBJ2-5
d_call: -
clone_size: few
cdr3_nt: TGTGCCAGCAGTGCCGGGACGCGGACGTACTACTTC
cdr3_aa: CASSAGTRTYYF

v_call: TRBV29-1
j_call: TRBJ2-3
d_call: -
clone_size: -
cdr3_nt: TGCAGCGAGACAAGCACAGATACGCAGTATTTT
cdr3_aa: CSETSTDTQYF

v_call: TRBV2
j_call: TRBJ1-2
d_call: TRBD1
clone_size: many
cdr3_nt: TGTGCCAGCAGCCCCAGGGGGCTGAATGGCTACACCTTC
cdr3_aa: CASSPRGLNGYTF

v_call: TRBV6-1
j_call: TRBJ2-7
d_call: -
clone_size: many
cdr3_nt: TGTGCCAGCAGTGCAGAACCTTCTAGTACCGAGCAGTACTTC
cdr3_aa: CASSAEPSSTEQYF

v_call: TRBV30
j_call: TRBJ1-2
d_call: -
clone_size: many
cdr3_nt: TGTGCCTGGAGTGAGGGAACAGGGTCTTCTACCGGCTACACCTTC
cdr3_aa: CAWSEGTGSSTGYTF

v_call: TRBV12-3/TRBV12-4
j_call: TRBJ2-3
d_call: -
clone_size: many
cdr3_nt: TGTGCCAGCAGTCAACGCCCTGGTGGCAGCATCACAGATACGCAGTATTTT
cdr3_aa: CASSQRPGGSITDTQYF

v_call: TRBV15
j_call: TRBJ2-2
d_call: -
clone_size: many
cdr3_nt: TGTGCCACCAGCAGAGTTAACGGGGAGCTGTTTTTT
cdr3_aa: CATSRVNGELFF

v_call: TRBV7-9
j_call: TRBJ2-1
d_call: TRBD2
clone_size: once
cdr3_nt: TGTGCCAGCAGCTCGGGACTAGCGGGAGGGCCGAATAATGAGCAGTTCTTC
cdr3_aa: CASSSGLAGGPNNEQFF

v_call: TRBV20-1
j_call: TRBJ2-2
d_call: TRBD1
clone_size: -
cdr3_nt: TGCAGTGCATCCGGACAGGACAGGGTCACTGGGGAGCTGTTTTTT
cdr3_aa: CSASGQDRVTGELFF

v_call: TRBV7-2
j_call: TRBJ2-2
d_call: TRBD1
clone_size: many
cdr3_nt: TGTGCCAGCAGCTATAACAGGGGGACGGGGGCCGGGGAGCTGTTTTTT
cdr3_aa: CASSYNRGTGAGELFF

v_call: TRBV6-1
j_call: TRBJ2-1
d_call: -
clone_size: many
cdr3_nt: TGTGCCAGCAGTTTCGCCCGGGGGGCCTCCTACAATGAGCAGTTCTTC
cdr3_aa: CASSFARGASYNEQFF

v_call: TRBV27
j_call: TRBJ2-7
d_call: -
clone_size: many
cdr3_nt: TGTGCCAGCAGTTTATCGGCTAGTCTCGTGCTTAGCTACGAGCAGTACTTC
cdr3_aa: CASSLSASLVLSYEQYF

v_call: TRBV12-3/TRBV12-4
j_call: TRBJ2-1
d_call: -
clone_size: many
cdr3_nt: TGTGCCAGCAGTTTAGGAAAATCCAATGAGCAGTTCTTC
cdr3_aa: CASSLGKSNEQFF

v_call: TRBV11-2
j_call: TRBJ2-7
d_call: -
clone_size: many
cdr3_nt: TGTGCCAGCAGCTCTTGGGAGTCCACCTACGAGCAGTACTTC
cdr3_aa: CASSSWESTYEQYF

v_call: TRBV6-1
j_call: TRBJ1-4
d_call: -
clone_size: -
cdr3_nt: TGTGCCAGCAGTTCCGCCGGGGGTGGTGAAAAACTGTTTTTT
cdr3_aa: CASSSAGGGEKLFF

v_call: TRBV14
j_call: TRBJ2-3
d_call: TRBD2
clone_size: many
cdr3_nt: TGTGCCAGCAGCCAAGATCTCCCTAGCGGTAGCACAGATACGCAGTATTTT
cdr3_aa: CASSQDLPSGSTDTQYF

v_call: TRBV27
j_call: TRBJ2-7
d_call: TRBD2
clone_size: -
cdr3_nt: TGTGCCAGCAGTCCTCGGGGGGGCGAGCAGTACTTC
cdr3_aa: CASSPRGGEQYF

v_call: TRBV4-2
j_call: TRBJ2-7
d_call: -
clone_size: few
cdr3_nt: TGTGCCAGCAGCCCGGGGTCTAACTCCTACGAGCAGTACTTC
cdr3_aa: CASSPGSNSYEQYF

v_call: TRBV29-1
j_call: TRBJ2-3
d_call: -
clone_size: -
cdr3_nt: TGCAGCGTTGAAGGGGGCGCCGGCACAGATACGCAGTATTTT
cdr3_aa: CSVEGGAGTDTQYF

v_call: TRBV5-4
j_call: TRBJ2-7
d_call: TRBD2
clone_size: -
cdr3_nt: TGTGCCAGCAGCTTGGACCGTCATACGGGAGGCGAGCAGTACTTC
cdr3_aa: CASSLDRHTGGEQYF

v_call: TRBV28
j_call: TRBJ2-7
d_call: TRBD1
clone_size: many
cdr3_nt: TGTGCCAGCAGTTGGGGACAGCAAGATGACGAGCAGTACTTC
cdr3_aa: CASSWGQQDDEQYF

v_call: TRBV28
j_call: TRBJ1-4
d_call: TRBD1
clone_size: many
cdr3_nt: TGTGCAATCGGACAGGGCCCAACTAATGAAAAACTGTTTTTT
cdr3_aa: CAIGQGPTNEKLFF

v_call: TRBV20-1
j_call: TRBJ2-2
d_call: -
clone_size: -
cdr3_nt: TGCAGTGCAGACGGGGACACCGGGGAGCTGTTTTTT
cdr3_aa: CSADGDTGELFF

v_call: TRBV10-3
j_call: TRBJ2-2
d_call: -
clone_size: few
cdr3_nt: TGTGCCATCAGTGATGTACGGGAGCTGTTTTTT
cdr3_aa: CAISDVRELFF

v_call: TRBV7-8
j_call: TRBJ2-2
d_call: -
clone_size: few
cdr3_nt: TGTGCCAGCAGCTTAGGGCCGACCACCGGGGAGCTGTTTTTT
cdr3_aa: CASSLGPTTGELFF

v_call: TRBV27
j_call: TRBJ2-7
d_call: TRBD2
clone_size: -
cdr3_nt: TGTGCCAGCAGTTTCACCGCCGTGGGCGGGAGGAGGTACGAGCAGTACTTC
cdr3_aa: CASSFTAVGGRRYEQYF

v_call: TRBV19
j_call: TRBJ1-1
d_call: TRBD1
clone_size: many
cdr3_nt: TGTGCCAGTAGTATTGGGAACCCAGGGGGGAACACTGAAGCTTTCTTT
cdr3_aa: CASSIGNPGGNTEAFF